This record covers a single T cell receptor (beta chain). This entry belongs to a study of control samples from healthy donors and cancer patients. Looked up from germline, CDR1 is SGHNT and CDR2 is YYREEE (reference sequence). The V end lost 2 bases, the J end lost 3 bases, and 14 bases lay between the germline ends. The CDR3 runs 15 residues. Profiled with immunoSEQ multiplex PCR; TCRdb holds only in-frame clones, not every one. The sample records tens of thousands of clones, more than 85% being singletons. This chain links TRBV5-4 with TRBJ1-1; D is uncertain. This receptor was taken from a man aged 35 to 55 with colorectal cancer. The material sequenced was PBMCs. CDR3 DNA: TGTGCCAGCAGCTTAGGAGGGATGCCGGACACTGAAGCTTTCTTT. Translating gives CASSLGGMPDTEAFF. The variable domain in full, with the rest retrieved from reference TRBV5-4 and TRBJ1-1, is ETGVTQSPTHLIKTRGQQVTLRCSSQSGHNTVSWYQQALGQGPQFIFQYYREEENGRGNFPPRFSGLQFPNYSSELNVNALELDDSALYLCASSLGGMPDTEAFFGQGTRLTVV.